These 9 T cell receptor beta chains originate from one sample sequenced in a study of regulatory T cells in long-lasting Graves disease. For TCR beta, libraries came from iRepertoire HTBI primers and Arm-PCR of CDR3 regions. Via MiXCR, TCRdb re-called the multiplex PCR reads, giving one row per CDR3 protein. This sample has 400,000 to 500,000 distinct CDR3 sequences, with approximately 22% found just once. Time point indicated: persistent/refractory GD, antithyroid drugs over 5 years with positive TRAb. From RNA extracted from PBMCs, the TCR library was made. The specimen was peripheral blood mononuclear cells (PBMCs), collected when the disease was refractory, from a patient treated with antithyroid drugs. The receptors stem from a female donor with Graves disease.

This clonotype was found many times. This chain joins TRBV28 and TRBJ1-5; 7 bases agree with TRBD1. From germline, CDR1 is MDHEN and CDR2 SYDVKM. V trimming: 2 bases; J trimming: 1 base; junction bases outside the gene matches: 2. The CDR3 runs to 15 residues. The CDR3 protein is CASSLRGQSNQPQHF. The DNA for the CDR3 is TGTGCCAGCAGTTTAAGGGGACAGAGCAATCAGCCCCAGCATTTT.

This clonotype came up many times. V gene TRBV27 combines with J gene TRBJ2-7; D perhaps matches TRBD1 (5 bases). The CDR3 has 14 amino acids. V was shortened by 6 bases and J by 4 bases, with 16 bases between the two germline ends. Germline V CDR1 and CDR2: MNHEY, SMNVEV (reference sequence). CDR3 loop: CASSWGWGGYEQYF. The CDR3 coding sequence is TGTGCCAGCAGCTGGGGATGGGGCGGTTACGAGCAGTACTTC.

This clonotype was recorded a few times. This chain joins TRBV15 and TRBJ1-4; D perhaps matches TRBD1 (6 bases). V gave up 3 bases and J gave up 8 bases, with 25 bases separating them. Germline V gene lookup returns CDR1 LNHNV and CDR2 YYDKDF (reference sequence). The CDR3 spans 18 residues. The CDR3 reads CATSSTPHTGYVYEKLFF. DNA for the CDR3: TGTGCCACCAGCAGTACTCCACACACAGGGTACGTTTACGAAAAACTGTTTTTT.

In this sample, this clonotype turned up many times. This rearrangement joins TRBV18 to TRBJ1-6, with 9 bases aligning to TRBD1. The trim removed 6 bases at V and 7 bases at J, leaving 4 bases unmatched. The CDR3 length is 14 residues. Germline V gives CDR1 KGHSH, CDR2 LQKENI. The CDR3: CASSGTGRNSPLHF. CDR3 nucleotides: TGTGCCAGCTCCGGGACAGGGAGGAATTCACCCCTCCACTTT.

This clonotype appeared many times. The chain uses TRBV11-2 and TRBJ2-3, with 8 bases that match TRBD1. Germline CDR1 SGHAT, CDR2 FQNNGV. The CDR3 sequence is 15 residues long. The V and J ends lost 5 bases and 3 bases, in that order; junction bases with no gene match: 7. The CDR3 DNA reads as TGTGCCAGCAGCCCAGGGGGCAGGTGGACAGATACGCAGTATTTT. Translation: CASSPGGRWTDTQYF. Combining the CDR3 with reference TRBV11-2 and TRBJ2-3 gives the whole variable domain EAGVAQSPRYKIIEKRQSVAFWCNPISGHATLYWYQQILGQGPKLLIQFQNNGVVDDSQLPKDRFSAERLKGVDSTLKIQPAKLEDSAVYLCASSPGGRWTDTQYFGPGTRLTVL.

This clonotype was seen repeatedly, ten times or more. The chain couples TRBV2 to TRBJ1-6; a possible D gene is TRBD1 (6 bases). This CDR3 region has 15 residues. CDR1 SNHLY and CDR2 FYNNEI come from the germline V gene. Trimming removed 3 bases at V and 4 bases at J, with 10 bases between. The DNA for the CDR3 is TGTGCCAGCAGTGAGTCCAGGGGTTATAATTCACCCCTCCACTTT. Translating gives CASSESRGYNSPLHF.

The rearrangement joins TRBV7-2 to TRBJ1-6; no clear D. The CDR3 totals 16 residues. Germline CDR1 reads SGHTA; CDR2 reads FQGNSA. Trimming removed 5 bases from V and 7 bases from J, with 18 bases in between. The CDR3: CASSQVPAGDNSPLHF. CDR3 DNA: TGTGCCAGCAGCCAAGTCCCCGCAGGTGACAATTCACCCCTCCACTTT.

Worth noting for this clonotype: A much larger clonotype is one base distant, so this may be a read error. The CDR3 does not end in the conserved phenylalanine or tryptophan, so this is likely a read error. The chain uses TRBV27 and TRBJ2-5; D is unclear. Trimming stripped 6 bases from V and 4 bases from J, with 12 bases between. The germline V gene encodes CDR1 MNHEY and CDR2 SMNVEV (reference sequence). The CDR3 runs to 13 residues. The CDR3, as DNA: TGTGCCAGCAGCTCAAGTCTAGGAGAGACCCAGTACCTC. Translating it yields CASSSSLGETQYL.

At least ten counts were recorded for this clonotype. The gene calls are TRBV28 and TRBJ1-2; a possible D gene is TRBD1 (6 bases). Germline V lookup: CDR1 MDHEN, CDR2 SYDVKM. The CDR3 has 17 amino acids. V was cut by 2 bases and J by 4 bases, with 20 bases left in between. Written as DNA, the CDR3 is TGTGCCAGCAGTTTAAGGGGGGCGGGGGGCAGAGGCTATGGCTACACCTTC. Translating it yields CASSLRGAGGRGYGYTF.